This is a list of T cell receptor beta chains from one sample in a study of blood T cell repertoires in COVID-19. TCRdb's table, derived via immunoSEQ multiplex PCR, lists solely in-frame clones and lacks some. The table lists about 240,000 clones, around 87% of them singletons. Source material: peripheral blood. These receptors all come from a woman between 70 and 85 years old with active or convalescent COVID-19. The CDR3 runs from the conserved cysteine through the conserved F or W. The order of the fields is J gene, V gene, clone size, D gene, CDR3 protein, CDR3 DNA. D genes are given only for firm matches. For some rows the clone size is stated as once, few or many, or as a class when expanded; others skip it.

>TRBJ1-1|TRBV5-4|few|TRBD1
CASSFQGALAFF
TGTGCCAGCAGCTTTCAGGGGGCTTTGGCTTTCTTT
>TRBJ1-5|TRBV7-3|.|.
CASRWDNLSGPQHF
TGTGCCAGCAGATGGGACAACCTATCGGGGCCCCAGCATTTT
>TRBJ1-5|TRBV11-1|.|.
CASSLSGYDQPQHF
TGTGCCAGCAGCTTATCGGGGTACGATCAGCCCCAGCATTTT
>TRBJ2-7|TRBV5-4|.|TRBD1
CASSPGQAGSYEQYF
TGTGCCAGCAGCCCCGGACAGGCAGGGTCCTACGAGCAGTACTTC
>TRBJ1-3|TRBV5-1|.|TRBD1
CASSLQGNSASGNTIYF
TGCGCCAGCAGCTTACAGGGGAATTCTGCCTCTGGAAACACCATATATTTT
>TRBJ1-2|TRBV10-1|.|TRBD1
CASSEAPGQLDGYTF
TGCGCCAGCAGTGAGGCTCCGGGACAGCTCGATGGCTACACCTTC
>TRBJ2-7|TRBV5-4|.|.
CASSNRQASYEQYF
TGTGCCAGCAGCAATCGACAGGCCTCCTACGAGCAGTACTTC
>TRBJ2-7|TRBV19|.|.
CASSQTLFGTSLYEQYF
TGTGCCAGTAGCCAAACGCTATTTGGGACTTCCCTTTACGAGCAGTACTTC
>TRBJ2-2|TRBV19|.|.
CASSRARDTGELFF
TGTGCCAGTAGCCGAGCACGGGACACCGGGGAGCTGTTTTTT
>TRBJ2-1|TRBV9|.|.
CASSPRTAGGEQFF
TGTGCCAGCAGCCCCAGGACAGCCGGCGGTGAGCAGTTCTTC
>TRBJ1-1|TRBV6-2/TRBV6-3|.|TRBD1
CASSYSQGAVGAFF
TGTGCCAGCAGTTACTCTCAGGGGGCAGTAGGAGCTTTCTTT
>TRBJ1-6|TRBV5-1|.|TRBD1
CASSLAGQGWSPLHF
TGCGCCAGCAGCTTGGCCGGACAGGGGTGGTCACCCCTCCACTTT
>TRBJ1-2|TRBV12-5|.|TRBD1
CASGLLPTGGYYGYTF
TGTGCTAGTGGTCTTCTCCCGACAGGGGGATATTATGGCTACACCTTC
>TRBJ1-3|TRBV7-3|.|TRBD1
CASSPRKTGGEETSGNTIYF
TGTGCCAGCAGCCCCCGTAAGACAGGGGGCGAGGAAACTTCTGGAAACACCATATATTTT
>TRBJ2-1|TRBV11-2|.|.
CASSKVTGIYNEQFF
TGTGCCAGCAGTAAGGTTACAGGCATCTACAATGAGCAGTTCTTC
>TRBJ1-1|TRBV6-2/TRBV6-3|.|.
CASSYGGRSWMNTEAFF
TGTGCCAGCAGTTATGGGGGCCGCTCGTGGATGAACACTGAAGCTTTCTTT
>TRBJ2-5|TRBV7-2|once|TRBD1
CASSAPGTGQETQYF
TGTGCCAGCAGCGCCCCCGGGACAGGGCAGGAGACCCAGTACTTC
>TRBJ2-7|TRBV4-3|.|.
CASSQDQGRNEQYF
TGCGCCAGCAGCCAAGATCAGGGCAGGAACGAGCAGTACTTC
>TRBJ1-4|TRBV7-8|once|.
CASSLRETEKLFF
TGTGCCAGCAGTCTGAGAGAAACTGAAAAACTGTTTTTT
>TRBJ1-4|TRBV27|hyperexpanded|.
CASGPGQANEKLFF
TGTGCCAGTGGGCCAGGGCAGGCTAATGAAAAACTGTTTTTT
>TRBJ1-1|TRBV6-2/TRBV6-3|few|.
CASSYVSGNTEAFF
TGTGCCAGCAGTTACGTGTCGGGTAACACTGAAGCTTTCTTT
>TRBJ2-1|TRBV18|.|TRBD1
CASSPYDRAAPLSYNEQFF
TGTGCCAGCTCACCATACGACAGGGCGGCCCCCTTGAGTTACAATGAGCAGTTCTTC
>TRBJ1-1|TRBV9|.|.
CASAGGRNTEAFF
TGTGCCAGCGCCGGGGGGAGGAACACTGAAGCTTTCTTT
>TRBJ2-2|TRBV11-3|.|TRBD2
CASSLEKNKEAGGNTGELFF
TGTGCCAGCAGCTTAGAAAAAAACAAGGAGGCGGGGGGCAACACCGGGGAGCTGTTTTTT
>TRBJ1-2|TRBV7-9|.|.
CASRETATRSTYGYTF
TGTGCCAGCAGAGAGACAGCTACCCGCTCAACCTATGGCTACACCTTC
>TRBJ1-4|TRBV7-9|once|.
CASSQPTGATNEKLFF
TGTGCCAGCAGCCAACCAACGGGGGCAACTAATGAAAAACTGTTTTTT
>TRBJ2-7|TRBV19|.|TRBD1
CASSLQGAGDHEQYF
TGTGCCAGTAGTCTACAGGGGGCCGGGGACCACGAGCAGTACTTC
>TRBJ1-1|TRBV19|.|.
CASSIYGGYYTEAFF
TGTGCCAGTAGTATATACGGGGGTTACTACACTGAAGCTTTCTTT
>TRBJ1-2|TRBV6-5|.|.
CASSSRYGYTF
TGTGCCAGCAGTTCCCGTTATGGCTACACCTTC
>TRBJ2-2|TRBV5-4|.|TRBD2
CASSSPKSGVGNGELFF
TGTGCCAGCAGCTCCCCCAAGAGCGGGGTTGGGAACGGGGAGCTGTTTTTT
>TRBJ2-7|TRBV29-1|once|.
CSVSSTRLTYEQYF
TGCAGCGTCTCATCGACCAGGCTTACCTACGAGCAGTACTTC
>TRBJ2-5|TRBV29-1|.|.
CSVGGPKETQYF
TGCAGCGTTGGGGGGCCGAAAGAGACCCAGTACTTC
>TRBJ2-1|TRBV19|.|.
CASSIGRDYNEQFF
TGTGCCAGTAGTATAGGGCGGGATTACAATGAGCAGTTCTTC
>TRBJ2-2|TRBV7-8|.|.
CASSPGGGTGELFF
TGTGCCAGCAGTCCCGGTGGAGGCACCGGGGAGCTGTTTTTT
>TRBJ1-5|TRBV7-2|.|.
CASSPSGGGQPQHF
TGTGCCAGCAGCCCTTCGGGGGGAGGTCAGCCCCAGCATTTT
>TRBJ2-2|TRBV5-1|.|.
CASSPRTENTGELFF
TGCGCCAGCAGCCCACGGACAGAGAACACCGGGGAGCTGTTTTTT
>TRBJ1-4|TRBV2|.|.
CASSEVGGPPNEKLFF
TGTGCCAGCAGTGAAGTTGGGGGCCCTCCTAATGAAAAACTGTTTTTT
>TRBJ2-2|TRBV6-5|.|.
CASSRGQANTGELFF
TGTGCCAGCAGTAGGGGACAAGCGAACACCGGGGAGCTGTTTTTT
>TRBJ1-3|TRBV2|.|TRBD1
CASNPRGTGPGNTIYF
TGTGCCAGCAACCCGAGGGGGACAGGGCCTGGAAACACCATATATTTT
>TRBJ1-2|TRBV24-1|.|.
CATSDYGSLAGYTF
TGTGCCACCAGTGATTACGGGTCCTTGGCTGGCTACACCTTC
>TRBJ1-1|TRBV6-2/TRBV6-3|once|.
CASSYSSPAREGEAFF
TGTGCCAGCAGTTACTCGAGCCCCGCCAGGGAGGGAGAGGCTTTCTTT
>TRBJ1-3|TRBV19|.|.
CASSARRSGNTIYF
TGTGCCAGTAGTGCCCGGAGGTCTGGAAACACCATATATTTT
>TRBJ2-4|TRBV3-1/TRBV3-2|.|TRBD2
CASSQAPVAGGRITKNIQYF
TGTGCCAGCAGCCAAGCCCCCGTAGCGGGGGGGCGAATCACGAAAAACATTCAGTACTTC
>TRBJ2-2|TRBV18|.|TRBD1
CASSLRRTRTGDTGELFF
TGTGCCAGCTCACTACGACGAACCAGGACAGGGGACACCGGGGAGCTGTTTTTT
>TRBJ1-2|TRBV11-2|.|.
CASSLMSGEGGYTF
TGTGCCAGCAGCTTGATGTCAGGGGAGGGTGGCTACACCTTC
>TRBJ1-2|TRBV29-1|.|.
CSVGSRGPNYGYTF
TGCAGCGTTGGCTCCAGGGGCCCTAACTATGGCTACACCTTC
>TRBJ1-1|TRBV11-2|.|.
CASSLEGGVAEAFF
TGTGCCAGCAGCTTAGAGGGCGGGGTTGCTGAAGCTTTCTTT
>TRBJ1-2|TRBV11-2|.|.
CASSGTKVYYGYTF
TGTGCCAGCAGTGGGACAAAAGTCTACTATGGCTACACCTTC
>TRBJ2-5|TRBV11-3|.|TRBD1
CASSPGDRVEETQYF
TGTGCCAGCAGCCCCGGGGACAGGGTTGAGGAGACCCAGTACTTC
>TRBJ2-1|TRBV25-1|.|.
CASYTYNEQFF
TGTGCCAGCTACACCTACAATGAGCAGTTCTTC
>TRBJ1-2|TRBV27|.|.
CASSLAEGVNGYTF
TGTGCCAGCAGTTTGGCGGAGGGTGTAAATGGCTACACCTTC
>TRBJ2-6|TRBV7-2|.|TRBD1
CASSLLGQGAIYGANVLTF
TGTGCCAGCAGCTTACTCGGACAGGGGGCAATTTATGGGGCCAACGTCCTGACTTTC
>TRBJ2-4|TRBV7-2|.|.
CASRTMVLGGKNIQYF
TGTGCCAGCAGGACAATGGTACTAGGGGGCAAAAACATTCAGTACTTC
>TRBJ2-1|TRBV11-2|.|.
CASSLDSSASDEQFF
TGTGCCAGCAGCTTAGATAGCTCTGCGTCGGATGAGCAGTTCTTC
>TRBJ1-1|TRBV7-2|.|.
CASSFRTENTEAFF
TGTGCCAGCAGCTTCCGGACAGAGAACACTGAAGCTTTCTTT